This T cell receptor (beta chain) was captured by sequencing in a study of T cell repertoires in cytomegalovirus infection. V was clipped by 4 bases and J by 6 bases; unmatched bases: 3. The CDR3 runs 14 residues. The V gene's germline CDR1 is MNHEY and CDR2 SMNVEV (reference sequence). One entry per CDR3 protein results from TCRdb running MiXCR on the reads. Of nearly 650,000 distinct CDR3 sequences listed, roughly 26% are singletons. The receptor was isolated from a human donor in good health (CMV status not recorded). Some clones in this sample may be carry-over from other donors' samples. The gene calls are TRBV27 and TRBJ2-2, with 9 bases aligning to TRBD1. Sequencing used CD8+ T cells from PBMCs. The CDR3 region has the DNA TGTGCCAGCAGTTGGACAGGGGCGGCCGGGGAGCTGTTTTTT. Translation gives CASSWTGAAGELFF.